The subject of this entry is one T cell receptor beta chain. The germline gives CDR1 MNHEY, CDR2 SMNVEV (reference sequence). Trimming pared 5 bases from V and 3 bases from J, leaving 11 bases between. The CDR3 covers 14 residues. The participants were between about 18 and 90 years old and came from roughly 25 US areas. Recovered status in Cohort 3 required two negative PCRs, clearance, or symptom resolution. The source of the sample is a study of blood T cell repertoires in COVID-19. Looking at the study overall: Both acute and convalescent COVID-19 samples were obtained from the United States, Italy and Spain.

In the authors' workflow: How many nucleated cells were present was estimated from reference gene primer amplification. The table came from immunoSEQ multiplex PCR; TCRdb's copy has only in-frame clones and leaves some out. The V and J calls and clone size come from that table; D and trimming were worked out from the DNA. The table records some 180,000 clones, approximately 85% of them present only once. V is TRBV27 and J is TRBJ1-5; tentative D call: TRBD1 (5 bases). What was sequenced was PBMCs or T cells enriched from blood (not recorded which). The receptor was isolated from a man aged 35 to 55 who had recovered from COVID-19. The CDR3 loop reads CASSPLGLNQPQHF. CDR3 DNA sequence: TGTGCCAGCAGTCCATTGGGGCTCAATCAGCCCCAGCATTTT.